What follows describes a single T cell receptor beta chain. The entry originates in a study of blood T cell repertoires in COVID-19. Study context: The origin of the acute and convalescent COVID-19 samples was the United States, Italy and Spain.

This CDR3 has 14 amino acids. Germline loops: CDR1 SEHNR, CDR2 FQNEAQ (reference sequence). V lost 2 bases and J 0 bases, leaving 5 bases between the germline ends. As originally analysed: Estimation of nucleated cell counts was performed using reference gene primer amplification. Data came from immunoSEQ multiplex PCR; TCRdb stores just in-frame clones and leaves some out. V, J and clone size were drawn from that table, and D and trimming were deduced from the DNA. The table shows 110,000 or so clones, with 84% occurring only once. Sequencing was done on a sample of peripheral blood. The chain joins TRBV7-9 to TRBJ2-4; no definite D call. This receptor was identified in a woman aged 45-60 years with acute or convalescent COVID-19. The CDR3 reads CASSLSGAKNIQYF. The CDR3 bases are TGTGCCAGCAGCTTATCAGGAGCCAAAAACATTCAGTACTTC. Looking up the rest from reference TRBV7-9 and TRBJ2-4 gives the full variable domain: DTGVSQNPRHKITKRGQNVTFRCDPISEHNRLYWYRQTLGQGPEFLTYFQNEAQLEKSRLLSDRFSAERPKGSFSTLEIQRTEQGDSAMYLCASSLSGAKNIQYFGAGTRLSVL.